Each of the 9 T cell receptor beta chains below was sequenced from the same sample in a study of cytomegalovirus exposure and HLA in healthy donors. The PCR had 60 Vbeta and 13 Jbeta primers. TCRdb's copy holds only in-frame clones and misses some; the assay was immunoSEQ multiplex PCR. This sample contains tens of thousands of clones. The sequenced sample consisted of PBMCs. The receptors come from a man aged 50 to 60 in good health and CMV-seropositive.

The chain employs TRBV5-1 and TRBJ2-1; 9 bases line up with TRBD1. V lost 0 bases and J lost 7; bases outside the gene matches: 5. The germline gives CDR1 SGHRS, CDR2 YFSETQ. The CDR3 totals 15 residues. CDR3 nucleotides: TGCGCCAGCAGCTTGGCCGGGACAGGGTGGAATGAGCAGTTCTTC. Translated, it gives CASSLAGTGWNEQFF. Variable domain in full (rest from reference TRBV5-1 and TRBJ2-1): KAGVTQTPRYLIKTRGQQVTLSCSPISGHRSVSWYQQTPGQGLQFLFEYFSETQRNKGNFPGRFSGRQFSNSRSEMNVSTLELGDSALYLCASSLAGTGWNEQFFGPGTRLTVL.

This chain uses TRBV10-3 with TRBJ1-5; D unresolved. Trimming removed 2 bases at V and 0 bases at J, with 5 bases between. The CDR3 runs to 14 residues. CDR1 is ENHRY, CDR2 SYGVKD, per germline. The CDR3 sequence: CAISESHSNQPQHF. The CDR3 nucleotides read TGTGCCATCAGTGAGAGCCATAGCAATCAGCCCCAGCATTTT.

V and J are TRBV7-2 and TRBJ2-5; D is unclear. The DNA end favors TRBJ2-7, so the J call may be wrong. Germline lookup yields CDR1 SGHTA and CDR2 FQGNSA. The CDR3 sequence is 12 residues long. The CDR3 coding sequence is TGTGCCAGCAGCTTAAATACCCTCGAGCAGTACTTC. It yields the protein CASSLNTLEQYF.

V gene TRBV5-6 combines with J gene TRBJ1-1, with 7 bases lining up with TRBD1. Germline CDR1 reads SGHDT; CDR2 reads YYEEEE. With 0 bases clipped from V and 0 bases from J, the junction kept 5 bases outside the gene matches. This CDR3 is 16 amino acids long. CDR3 amino acids: CASSLGTGALNTEAFF. CDR3 sequence (DNA): TGTGCCAGCAGCTTGGGAACAGGGGCTTTGAACACTGAAGCTTTCTTT. Drawing the rest from reference TRBV5-6 and TRBJ1-1, the complete variable domain is DAGVTQSPTHLIKTRGQQVTLRCSPKSGHDTVSWYQQALGQGPQFIFQYYEEEERQRGNFPDRFSGHQFPNYSSELNVNALLLGDSALYLCASSLGTGALNTEAFFGQGTRLTVV.

V usage is TRBV7-2 and J usage is TRBJ1-2, with no clear D. The germline V gene has CDR1 SGHTA and CDR2 FQGNSA. V lost 1 base and J lost 1, with 10 bases in between. The CDR3 totals 15 residues. Here the CDR3 DNA reads TGTGCCAGCAGCTTAGTAGCTGGTATTAACTATGGCTACACCTTC. It encodes CASSLVAGINYGYTF.

The gene calls are TRBV4-3 and TRBJ2-5; D gene unclear. Germline V gene data show CDR1 as LGHNA and CDR2 as YSLEER. There are 15 residues in the CDR3. Trimming cost V 0 bases and J 2 bases, with 10 bases left between them. CDR3 in amino acids: CASSQEDGRQETQYF. The CDR3 nucleotides are TGCGCCAGCAGCCAAGAGGATGGGCGACAAGAGACCCAGTACTTC.

This chain links TRBV30 with TRBJ1-5; 7 bases map to TRBD1. The V gene's germline CDR1 is GTSNPN and CDR2 SVGIG (reference sequence). Trimming at V came to 5 bases and at J to 7 bases, leaving 11 bases not matched to a gene. This CDR3 spans 14 amino acids. CDR3 DNA: TGTGCCTGGGACAGGGCGCATGGTGACCAGCCCCAGCATTTT. As protein: CAWDRAHGDQPQHF. The full variable domain, with the rest looked up from reference TRBV30 and TRBJ1-5, is SQTIHQWPATLVQPVGSPLSLECTVEGTSNPNLYWYRQAAGRGLQLLFYSVGIGQISSEVPQNLSASRPQDRQFILSSKKLLLSDSGFYLCAWDRAHGDQPQHFGDGTRLSIL.

The CDR3 DNA follows: TGTGCCAGCAGTTACGGACAGGGAATTTCGTACGAGCAGTACTTC. Protein: CASSYGQGISYEQYF. J is TRBJ2-7 and V is TRBV14; 8 positions agree with TRBD1. This CDR3 is built from 15 residues. Germline trimming cut 6 bases from V and 4 bases from J; bases unmatched to any gene: 11. Germline V gene sequence: CDR1 SGHDN, CDR2 FVKESK.

This chain connects TRBV29-1 to TRBJ2-7, with 7 bases matching TRBD1. Germline-derived CDR1 and CDR2 are SQVTM and ANQGSEA. The CDR3 spans 12 residues. J gave up 5 bases and V 6 bases, and 7 bases lay outside the gene matches. CDR3: CSVDEQGNEQYF. In DNA, the CDR3 is TGCAGCGTAGACGAACAGGGGAACGAGCAGTACTTC.